This T cell receptor (beta chain) appears in the sequencing data of a study of vaccination and CD4 T cells after COVID-19. For the study at large: SARS-CoV-2 PCR on nasal swabs had been positive for the convalescent patients; fewer than 10 were mild and one was severe. Post-vaccine sampling followed dose two by a median roughly 65 days (range 14 to 241). Controls had a CEFX pool, an HIV-1 Nef pool, or no peptide added.

As to this clonotype: No antigen is known for it.

Sequenced with the Oncomine TCR Beta short-read assay was DNA taken from cultured CD4+ T cells. One entry per CDR3 protein, called by TCRdb with MiXCR from the PCR reads. Counted here are over 10,000 distinct CDR3 sequences, around 59% occurring once; the ten biggest clones make up roughly an eighth. Treatment meaning: roughly nine-day PBMC culture with coronavirus spike peptide pools or control peptides (ViraFEST assay). PBMCs were cultured at around 2 million per well with approximately 10 IU/ml IL-2 and approximately 9.4 ug/ml peptide pools. Sequencing was carried out using CD4+ T cells from blood, cultured in vitro. The source is a human donor who had recovered from COVID-19.

The CDR3 region has the DNA TGCAGTCCGGCAGGGTCAGGACAGCCCCAGCATTTT. Translated, it gives CSPAGSGQPQHF. This chain joins TRBV20-1 and TRBJ1-5; D might be TRBD1 (5 bases). CDR1 is DFQATT and CDR2 is SNEGSKA in the germline V gene (reference sequence). V dropped 8 bases and J dropped 7 bases, with 15 bases sitting between them. This CDR3 has 12 residues.